Presented here are 5 T cell receptor beta chains from one specimen sequenced in a study of cytomegalovirus exposure and HLA in healthy donors. 13 Jbeta primers and 60 Vbeta primers were used for the PCR. Sequencing was performed with immunoSEQ multiplex PCR; in TCRdb, only in-frame clones are kept and a portion is missing. The sample contains about 97,000 clones, roughly 83% of which appear only once. Specimen: PBMCs. These receptor sequences come from a male donor in good health and CMV-seropositive.

This clone was seen more than once but under ten times. J is TRBJ1-2 and V is TRBV19; 12 nucleotides agree with TRBD1. CDR1 is LNHDA, CDR2 SQIVND, per germline (reference sequence). This CDR3 spans 14 amino acids. The junction had 3 bases not matched to a gene; V was cut back by 2 bases and J by 8 bases. The CDR3 reads CASSIPGTGGGYTF. CDR3 sequence (DNA): TGTGCCAGTAGTATACCCGGGACAGGGGGCGGCTACACCTTC. The full variable domain, completed using reference TRBV19 and TRBJ1-2, is DGGITQSPKYLFRKEGQNVTLSCEQNLNHDAMYWYRQDPGQGLRLIYYSQIVNDFQKGDIAEGYSVSREKKESFPLTVTSAQKNPTAFYLCASSIPGTGGGYTFGSGTRLTVV.

CDR3 in amino acids: CAWSVRGDTEAFF. The CDR3 coding sequence is TGTGCCTGGAGTGTACGGGGAGACACTGAAGCTTTCTTT. V usage is TRBV30 and J usage is TRBJ1-1; D unclear. Germline CDR1 GTSNPN, CDR2 SVGIG (reference sequence). There are 13 residues in the CDR3. Trimming left V 0 bases short and J 3 bases short, with 8 bases between.

The DNA of the CDR3 is TGTGCCAGTTTTACCGGGGGACCCCTAGGACAGCCCCAGCATTTT. It encodes CASFTGGPLGQPQHF. V and J are TRBV6-1 and TRBJ1-5, with a possible D match to TRBD1 (5 bases). The V end was cut by 9 bases, the J end by 7 bases, with 22 bases between. The CDR3 extends over 15 amino acids. The germline V gene encodes CDR1 MNHNS and CDR2 SASEGT.

The chain carries TRBV9 and TRBJ1-1, with 7 positions matching TRBD1. The CDR3 consists of 14 residues. The V segment lost 4 bases and the J segment 1 base; nucleotides outside the gene matches: 4. CDR1 is SGDLS and CDR2 is YYNGEE in the germline V gene. The CDR3 here is CASSTRTGNTEAFF. In DNA, the CDR3 is TGTGCCAGCAGCACCAGGACAGGGAACACTGAAGCTTTCTTT.

The gene calls are TRBV6-6 and TRBJ1-2, with a weak D call TRBD1 (5 bases). Germline V gene data show CDR1 as MNHNY and CDR2 as SVGAGI (reference sequence). The CDR3 covers 13 residues. Trimming removed 8 bases at V and 8 bases at J, with 18 bases between. In DNA, the CDR3 is TGTGCCAGCGAGGGGCGGGACTTGGGCGGCTACACCTTC. Encoded protein: CASEGRDLGGYTF.